This T cell receptor (beta chain) derives from a study of blood T cell repertoires in COVID-19. Libraries were prepared by immunoSEQ multiplex PCR; TCRdb keeps only in-frame clonotypes and omits some of them. In the table there are around 120,000 clones, roughly four fifths of which are singletons. The V gene's germline CDR1 is LGHDT and CDR2 YNNKEL (reference sequence). This CDR3 has 16 amino acids. V gave up 0 bases and J gave up 1 base; unmatched junction bases: 4. The clonotype comes from a man between 50 and 59 years old with acute or convalescent COVID-19. This chain connects TRBV3-1 (or the pseudogene TRBV3-2) to TRBJ2-3; 7 bases are shared with TRBD2. Sequencing used peripheral blood. In DNA form, the CDR3 reads TGTGCCAGCAGCCAAGAGGGCGGGAGCCGCACAGATACGCAGTATTTT. Translating gives CASSQEGGSRTDTQYF.